Detailed here is one TCR beta chain. No antigen is known for it. The input for each TCR library was 3500 ng of total RNA. A 6-nucleotide sample barcode was carried by the UMIs, which template switching added. One entry per CDR3 protein, without DNA, is what TCRdb gives after re-calling the 5' RACE reads. This repertoire includes around 220,000 distinct CDR3 sequences. CDR3 length: 13 residues. The germline V gene encodes CDR1 ENHRY and CDR2 SYGVKD. These data belong to a study of monozygotic twins with inflammatory bowel disease. Regarding the study as a whole: Results did not support any single strong IBD-associated signal or clonotype.

This chain joins TRBV10-3 and TRBJ2-3. This TCR was sampled from a human donor with ulcerative colitis or Crohn's disease, or a healthy co-twin of an affected twin (not recorded which). Material for sequencing was blood. The CDR3: CAISAQLVSTQYF.